This entry lists 3 T cell receptor beta chains sequenced from one sample in a study of blood T cell repertoires in COVID-19. TCRdb's copy holds only in-frame clones and misses some; the assay was immunoSEQ multiplex PCR. The sample carries some 250,000 clones, about nine tenths recorded once. Material for sequencing was PBMCs or T cells enriched from blood (not recorded which). The source of these receptors is a woman aged 40 to 55 with acute COVID-19.

This chain joins TRBV7-2 and TRBJ1-5; possibly TRBD1 for D (5 bases). The CDR3 runs 14 residues. Trimming removed 5 bases at V and 4 bases at J, with 12 bases between. Germline assignment: CDR1 SGHTA and CDR2 FQGNSA. CDR3 coding DNA: TGTGCCAGCAGCCCGGATGGGGCGAATCAGCCCCAGCATTTT. The encoded protein is CASSPDGANQPQHF.

The chain links TRBV11-2 to TRBJ2-1; perhaps TRBD2 as D (6 bases). The V end lost 2 bases, the J end lost 2 bases, and 10 bases lay between the germline ends. Germline CDR1 SGHAT, CDR2 FQNNGV. The CDR3 is 15 residues long. For the CDR3, the DNA is TGTGCCAGCAGCTTAAGACCGGGAGCCTACAATGAGCAGTTCTTC. Its protein is CASSLRPGAYNEQFF.

The gene calls are TRBV12-3 or TRBV12-4 and TRBJ2-7; possible D gene TRBD1, 5 bases. The germline V and J ends were trimmed by 3 bases and 7 bases, with 10 bases remaining between them. The CDR3 is 12 residues long. This CDR3 is CASSFTGTEQYF. The DNA for the CDR3 is TGTGCCAGCAGTTTTACAGGTACAGAGCAGTACTTC.